The subject of this entry is one T cell receptor beta chain. Antigen specificity is unknown. The library tagged each cDNA molecule with unique molecular identifiers. TCRdb itself ran the 5' RACE reads through MiXCR, one entry per CDR3 protein. The table lists tens of thousands of distinct CDR3 sequences, approximately 15% of them singletons. The data derive from a study of human T cells and chemical hapten exposure. At the level of the study: How much TCR each sample yielded varied, mostly because pooled library volumes differed slightly.

Total RNA was extracted from unfractionated whole blood. The CDR3 runs 13 residues. Germline V gene data show CDR1 as SQVTM and CDR2 as ANQGSEA. V shed 3 bases and J shed 7 bases, with 16 bases lying between them. Findings and caveats of the study: No shift was seen in TCRs above 1 in 1000 frequency with DPC sensitization.

The chain combines TRBV29-1 with TRBJ2-7; either TRBD1 or TRBD2 may supply D (5 bases each). This receptor was taken from a female donor in good health. The CDR3 DNA follows: TGCAGCGTTGATTCAGGGACCGCTGAGGAGCAGTACTTC. Translation: CSVDSGTAEEQYF.